This TCR beta chain was sequenced during a study of blood T cell repertoires in COVID-19. Study-level information: Italy, Spain and the United States were the sources of the convalescent and acute COVID-19 samples. In each case, the material was cDNA or gDNA derived from T cells, B-cell-depleted T cells, or PBMCs.

In the authors' methods: Amplifying reference gene primers gave estimates of nucleated cell counts. Some clones are missing from TCRdb's copy, which holds only in-frame ones; the method was immunoSEQ multiplex PCR. Clone size and the V and J calls come from that table; the DNA yielded D and trimming. The table lists roughly 410,000 clones, about 90% of them singletons. This CDR3 has 14 amino acids. Germline V gives CDR1 GTSNPN, CDR2 SVGIG (reference sequence). With 1 base clipped from V and 4 bases from J, the junction kept 5 bases outside the gene matches. The genes are TRBV30 and TRBJ1-1; 8 nucleotides line up with TRBD1. This receptor was identified in a man in his forties with acute or convalescent COVID-19. Sequenced sample: peripheral blood. CDR3 DNA: TGTGCCTGGAGTGCGTCAGGGGGCGGCACTGAAGCTTTCTTT. This sequence encodes CAWSASGGGTEAFF.